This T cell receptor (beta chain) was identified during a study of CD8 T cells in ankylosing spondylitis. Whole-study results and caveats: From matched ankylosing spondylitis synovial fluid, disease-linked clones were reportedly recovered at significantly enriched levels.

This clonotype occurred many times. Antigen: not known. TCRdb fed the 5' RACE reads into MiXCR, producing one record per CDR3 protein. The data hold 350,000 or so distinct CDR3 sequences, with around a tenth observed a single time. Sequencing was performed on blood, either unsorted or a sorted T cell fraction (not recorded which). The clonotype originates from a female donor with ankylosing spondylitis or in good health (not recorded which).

The CDR3 loop reads CSAREGNPYEQYF. CDR3 bases: TGCAGTGCTAGAGAGGGAAACCCCTACGAGCAGTACTTC. The chain links TRBV20-1 to TRBJ2-7; D is uncertain. The CDR3 loop spans 13 amino acids. Trimming removed 0 bases at V and 2 bases at J, with 8 bases between. Germline CDR1 is DFQATT and CDR2 is SNEGSKA (reference sequence).